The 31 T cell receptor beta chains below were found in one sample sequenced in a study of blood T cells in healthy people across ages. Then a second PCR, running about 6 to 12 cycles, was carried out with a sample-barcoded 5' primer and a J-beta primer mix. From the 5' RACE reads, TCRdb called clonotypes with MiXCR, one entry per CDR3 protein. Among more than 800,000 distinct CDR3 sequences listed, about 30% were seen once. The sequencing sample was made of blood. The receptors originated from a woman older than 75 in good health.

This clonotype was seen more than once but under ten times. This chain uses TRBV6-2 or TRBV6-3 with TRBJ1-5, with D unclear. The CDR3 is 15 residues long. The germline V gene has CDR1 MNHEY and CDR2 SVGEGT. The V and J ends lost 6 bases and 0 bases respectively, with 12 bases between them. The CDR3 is CASSYGGISNQPQHF. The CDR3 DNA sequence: TGTGCCAGCAGCTACGGAGGAATTAGCAATCAGCCCCAGCATTTT.

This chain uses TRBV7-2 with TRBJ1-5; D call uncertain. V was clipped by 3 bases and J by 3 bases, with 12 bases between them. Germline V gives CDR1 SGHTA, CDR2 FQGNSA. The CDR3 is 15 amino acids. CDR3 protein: CASSFGNSANQPQHF. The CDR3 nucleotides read TGTGCCAGCAGCTTCGGAAATAGTGCCAATCAGCCCCAGCATTTT.

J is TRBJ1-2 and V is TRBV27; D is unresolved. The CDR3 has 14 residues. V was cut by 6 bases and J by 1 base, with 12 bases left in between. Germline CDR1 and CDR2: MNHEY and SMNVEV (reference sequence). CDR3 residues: CASSRDGYNYGYTF. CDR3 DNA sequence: TGTGCCAGCAGCCGCGACGGGTATAACTATGGCTACACCTTC.

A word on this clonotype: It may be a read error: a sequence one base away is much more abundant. As DNA, the CDR3 is TGTGCCATACCTTCGGGCCTAGCCAACGTCCGGACTTTC. It yields the protein CAIPSGLANVRTF. The V call is TRBV10-3, the J call TRBJ2-6, with D tentatively TRBD2 (5 bases). This CDR3 region has 13 residues. Germline V gene sequence: CDR1 ENHRY, CDR2 SYGVKD.

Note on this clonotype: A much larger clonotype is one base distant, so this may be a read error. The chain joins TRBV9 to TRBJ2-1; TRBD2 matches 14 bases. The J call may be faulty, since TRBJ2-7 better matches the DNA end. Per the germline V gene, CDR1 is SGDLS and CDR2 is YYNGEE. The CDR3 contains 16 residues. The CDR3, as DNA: TGTGCCAGCAGCCCGCGGGGACTAGCGGGGGAAAATGAGCAGTACTTC. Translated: CASSPRGLAGENEQYF.

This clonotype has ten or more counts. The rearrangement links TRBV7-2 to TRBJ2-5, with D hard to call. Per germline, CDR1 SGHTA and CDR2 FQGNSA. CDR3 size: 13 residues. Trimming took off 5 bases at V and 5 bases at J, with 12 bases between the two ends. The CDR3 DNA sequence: TGTGCCAGCAGCCTGACTCTCCCGGAGACCCAGTACTTC. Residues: CASSLTLPETQYF.

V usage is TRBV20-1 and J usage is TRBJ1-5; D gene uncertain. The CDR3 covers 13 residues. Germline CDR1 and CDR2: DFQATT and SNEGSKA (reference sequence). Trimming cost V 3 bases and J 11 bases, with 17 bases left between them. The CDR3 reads CSARGPDGGSQHF. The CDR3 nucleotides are TGCAGTGCTAGGGGCCCCGACGGCGGGTCCCAGCATTTT.

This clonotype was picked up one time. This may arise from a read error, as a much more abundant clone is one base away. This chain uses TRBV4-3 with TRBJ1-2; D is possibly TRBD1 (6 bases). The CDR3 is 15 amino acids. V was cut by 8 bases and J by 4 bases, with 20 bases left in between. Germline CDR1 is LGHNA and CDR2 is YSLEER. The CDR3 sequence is CASGPMLTGSYGYTF. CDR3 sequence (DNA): TGCGCCAGCGGCCCAATGTTGACAGGTTCCTATGGCTACACCTTC.

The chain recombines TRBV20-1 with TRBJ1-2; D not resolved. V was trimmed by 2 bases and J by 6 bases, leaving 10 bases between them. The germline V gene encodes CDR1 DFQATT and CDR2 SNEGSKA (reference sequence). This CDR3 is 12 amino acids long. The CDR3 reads CSARSRADGYTF. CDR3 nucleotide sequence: TGCAGTGCTAGATCCCGGGCGGATGGCTACACCTTC.

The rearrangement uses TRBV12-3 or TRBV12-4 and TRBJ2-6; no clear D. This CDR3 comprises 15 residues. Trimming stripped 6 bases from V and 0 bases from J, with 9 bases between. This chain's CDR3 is CASSAQSSGANVLTF. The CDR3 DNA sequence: TGTGCCAGCAGCGCACAGTCCTCTGGGGCCAACGTCCTGACTTTC.

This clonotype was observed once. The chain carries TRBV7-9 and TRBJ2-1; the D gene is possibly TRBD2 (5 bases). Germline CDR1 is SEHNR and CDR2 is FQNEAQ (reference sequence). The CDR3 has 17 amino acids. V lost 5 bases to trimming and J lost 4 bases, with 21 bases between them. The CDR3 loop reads CASSPTLAYLRYNEQFF. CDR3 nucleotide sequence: TGTGCCAGCAGCCCAACCCTAGCTTATCTCCGGTACAATGAGCAGTTCTTC.

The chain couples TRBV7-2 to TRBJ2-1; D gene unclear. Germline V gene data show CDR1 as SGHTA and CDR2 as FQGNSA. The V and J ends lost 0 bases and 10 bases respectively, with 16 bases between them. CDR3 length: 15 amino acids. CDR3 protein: CASSLAGGGPREQFF. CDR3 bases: TGTGCCAGCAGCTTAGCGGGTGGCGGCCCGAGGGAGCAGTTCTTC. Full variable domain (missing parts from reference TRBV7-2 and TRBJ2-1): GAGVSQSPSNKVTEKGKDVELRCDPISGHTALYWYRQSLGQGLEFLIYFQGNSAPDKSGLPSDRFSAERTGGSVSTLTIQRTQQEDSAVYLCASSLAGGGPREQFFGPGTRLTVL.

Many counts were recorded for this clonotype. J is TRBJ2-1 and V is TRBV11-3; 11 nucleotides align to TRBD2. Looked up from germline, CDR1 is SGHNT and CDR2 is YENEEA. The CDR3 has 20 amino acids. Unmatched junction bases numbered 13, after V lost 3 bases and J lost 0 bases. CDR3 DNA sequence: TGTGCCAGCAGCTTGAGGACCCTAGCGGGGGGTGGAAGCTCCTACAATGAGCAGTTCTTC. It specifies CASSLRTLAGGGSSYNEQFF. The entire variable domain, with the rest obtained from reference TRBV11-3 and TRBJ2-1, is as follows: EAGVVQSPRYKIIEKKQPVAFWCNPISGHNTLYWYLQNLGQGPELLIRYENEEAVDDSQLPKDRFSAERLKGVDSTLKIQPAELGDSAVYLCASSLRTLAGGGSSYNEQFFGPGTRLTVL.

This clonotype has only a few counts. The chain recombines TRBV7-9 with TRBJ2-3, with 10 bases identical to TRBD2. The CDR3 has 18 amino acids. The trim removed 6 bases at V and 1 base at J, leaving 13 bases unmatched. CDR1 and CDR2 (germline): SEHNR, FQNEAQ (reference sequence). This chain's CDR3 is CASSKRAGLAGGTDTQYF. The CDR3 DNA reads TGTGCCAGCAGTAAACGAGCTGGGCTAGCGGGGGGCACAGATACGCAGTATTTT.

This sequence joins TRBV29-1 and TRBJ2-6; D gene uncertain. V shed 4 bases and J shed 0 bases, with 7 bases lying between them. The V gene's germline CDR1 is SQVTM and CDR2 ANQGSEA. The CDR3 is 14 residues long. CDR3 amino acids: CSVAHSSGANVLTF. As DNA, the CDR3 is TGCAGCGTTGCCCACAGCTCTGGGGCCAACGTCCTGACTTTC.

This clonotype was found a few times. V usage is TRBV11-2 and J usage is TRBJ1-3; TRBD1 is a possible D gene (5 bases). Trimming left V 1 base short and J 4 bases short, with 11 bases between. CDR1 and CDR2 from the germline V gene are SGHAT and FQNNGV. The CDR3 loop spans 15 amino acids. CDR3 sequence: CASSLVQGTGNTIYF. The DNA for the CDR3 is TGTGCCAGCAGCTTAGTCCAGGGTACCGGAAACACCATATATTTT.

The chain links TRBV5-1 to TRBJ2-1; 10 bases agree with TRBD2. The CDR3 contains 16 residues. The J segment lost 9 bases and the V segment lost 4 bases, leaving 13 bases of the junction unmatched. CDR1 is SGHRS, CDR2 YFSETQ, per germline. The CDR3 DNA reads TGCGCCAGCAGCCCCACGGTCAGCGGGGGGGTTGCTGAGCAGTTCTTC. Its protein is CASSPTVSGGVAEQFF.

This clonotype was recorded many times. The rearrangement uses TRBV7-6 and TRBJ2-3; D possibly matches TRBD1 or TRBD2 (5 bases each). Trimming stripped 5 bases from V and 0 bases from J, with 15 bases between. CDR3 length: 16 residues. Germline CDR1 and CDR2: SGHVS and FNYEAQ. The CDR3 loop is CASSPRGFFSTDTQYF. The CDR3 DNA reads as TGTGCCAGCAGCCCGAGGGGCTTCTTTAGCACAGATACGCAGTATTTT.

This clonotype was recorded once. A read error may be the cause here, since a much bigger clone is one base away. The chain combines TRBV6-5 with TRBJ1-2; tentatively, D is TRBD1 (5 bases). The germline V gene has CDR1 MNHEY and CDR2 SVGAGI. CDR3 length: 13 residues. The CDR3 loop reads CVSSYRDARGYTF. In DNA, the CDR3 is TGTGTCAGCAGTTATCGGGACGCGAGGGGCTACACCTTC.

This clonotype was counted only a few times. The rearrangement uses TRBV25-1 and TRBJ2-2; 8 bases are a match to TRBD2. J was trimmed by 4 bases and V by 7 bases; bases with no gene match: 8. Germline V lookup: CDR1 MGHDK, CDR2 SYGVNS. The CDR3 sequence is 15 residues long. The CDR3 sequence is CASTKAGGSTGELFF. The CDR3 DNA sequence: TGTGCCAGCACCAAGGCGGGGGGTAGCACCGGGGAGCTGTTTTTT.

CDR3 sequence: CASSLIVAGDTDTQYF. The DNA for the CDR3 is TGCGCCAGCAGCTTGATCGTAGCGGGGGACACAGATACGCAGTATTTT. The rearrangement uses TRBV5-1 and TRBJ2-3, with TRBD2 matching 9 bases. Germline CDR1 and CDR2: SGHRS and YFSETQ. V lost 1 base to trimming and J lost 2 bases; unmatched junction nucleotides: 5. The CDR3 sequence is 16 residues long.

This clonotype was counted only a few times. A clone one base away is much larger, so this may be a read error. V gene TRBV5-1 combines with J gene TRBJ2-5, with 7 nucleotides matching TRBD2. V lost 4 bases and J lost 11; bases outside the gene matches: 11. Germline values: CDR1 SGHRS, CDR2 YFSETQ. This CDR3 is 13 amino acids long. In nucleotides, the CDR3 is TGCGCCAGCAGCACGAGCGGGGAATATGAGCAGTACTTC. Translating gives CASSTSGEYEQYF.

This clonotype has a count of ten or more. CDR3 sequence (DNA): TGTGCCAGCAGCCAGACTCTACAGGGGAGCCAGTACTTC. This sequence encodes CASSQTLQGSQYF. The rearrangement uses TRBV3-1 and TRBJ2-5; 7 nucleotides match TRBD1. The CDR3 loop spans 13 amino acids. The germline V gene encodes CDR1 LGHDT and CDR2 YNNKEL (reference sequence). The ends lost 3 bases at V and 10 bases at J; junction bases unmatched: 8.

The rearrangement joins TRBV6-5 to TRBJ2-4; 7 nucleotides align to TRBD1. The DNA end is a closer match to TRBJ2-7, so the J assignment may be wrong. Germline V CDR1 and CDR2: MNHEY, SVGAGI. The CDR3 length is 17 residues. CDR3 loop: CASSSREGGAGRYEQYF. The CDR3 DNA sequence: TGTGCCAGCAGTTCTAGAGAAGGGGGCGCAGGCCGTTACGAGCAGTACTTC.

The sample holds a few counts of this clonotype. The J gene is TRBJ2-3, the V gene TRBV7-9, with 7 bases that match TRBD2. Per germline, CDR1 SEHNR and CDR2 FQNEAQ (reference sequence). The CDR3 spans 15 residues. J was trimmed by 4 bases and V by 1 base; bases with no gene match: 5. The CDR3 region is CASSLVGLVADTQYF. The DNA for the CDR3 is TGTGCCAGCAGCTTAGTTGGACTAGTTGCAGATACGCAGTATTTT.

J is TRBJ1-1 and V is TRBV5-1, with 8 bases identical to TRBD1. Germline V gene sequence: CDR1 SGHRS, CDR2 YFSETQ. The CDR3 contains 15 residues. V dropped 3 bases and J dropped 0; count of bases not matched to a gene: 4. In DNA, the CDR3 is TGCGCCAGCAGCTCGACAGGGGTTTTGAACACTGAAGCTTTCTTT. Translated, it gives CASSSTGVLNTEAFF.

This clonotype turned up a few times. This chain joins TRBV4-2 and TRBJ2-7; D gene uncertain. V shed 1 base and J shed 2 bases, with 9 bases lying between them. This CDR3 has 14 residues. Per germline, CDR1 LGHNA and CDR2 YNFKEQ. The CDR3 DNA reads TGTGCCAGCAGCCAAGCCGGACGGACCTACGAGCAGTACTTC. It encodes CASSQAGRTYEQYF.

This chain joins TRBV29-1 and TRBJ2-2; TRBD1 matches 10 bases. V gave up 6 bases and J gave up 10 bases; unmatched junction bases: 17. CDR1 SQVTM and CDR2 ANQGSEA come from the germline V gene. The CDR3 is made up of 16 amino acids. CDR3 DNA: TGCAGCGTCCCCCAGCCGACCGGGACAGGGGTGGAGGAGCTGTTTTTT. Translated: CSVPQPTGTGVEELFF.

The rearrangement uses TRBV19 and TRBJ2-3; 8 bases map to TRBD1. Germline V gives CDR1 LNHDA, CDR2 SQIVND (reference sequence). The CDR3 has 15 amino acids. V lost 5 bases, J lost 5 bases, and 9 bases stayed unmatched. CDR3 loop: CASSFQGAQEDTQYF. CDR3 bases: TGTGCCAGTAGTTTCCAGGGGGCGCAGGAAGATACGCAGTATTTT. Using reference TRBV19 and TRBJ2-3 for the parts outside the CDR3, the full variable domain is DGGITQSPKYLFRKEGQNVTLSCEQNLNHDAMYWYRQDPGQGLRLIYYSQIVNDFQKGDIAEGYSVSREKKESFPLTVTSAQKNPTAFYLCASSFQGAQEDTQYFGPGTRLTVL.

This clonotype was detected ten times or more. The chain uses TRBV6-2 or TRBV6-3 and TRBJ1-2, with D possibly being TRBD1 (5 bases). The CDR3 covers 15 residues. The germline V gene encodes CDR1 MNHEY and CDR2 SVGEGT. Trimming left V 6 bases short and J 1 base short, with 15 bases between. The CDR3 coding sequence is TGTGCCAGCAGCCATCGGGACCGCTATAACTATGGCTACACCTTC. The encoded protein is CASSHRDRYNYGYTF.

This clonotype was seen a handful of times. For the CDR3, the DNA is TGCAGTGCTAGTAACAGGAGGATCGGTTCGCCCCTCCACTTT. Residues: CSASNRRIGSPLHF. This chain uses TRBV20-1 with TRBJ1-6; a possible D gene is TRBD1 (5 bases). Germline V gives CDR1 DFQATT, CDR2 SNEGSKA (reference sequence). V gave up 3 bases and J gave up 13 bases, with 19 bases separating them. The CDR3 sequence is 14 residues long.